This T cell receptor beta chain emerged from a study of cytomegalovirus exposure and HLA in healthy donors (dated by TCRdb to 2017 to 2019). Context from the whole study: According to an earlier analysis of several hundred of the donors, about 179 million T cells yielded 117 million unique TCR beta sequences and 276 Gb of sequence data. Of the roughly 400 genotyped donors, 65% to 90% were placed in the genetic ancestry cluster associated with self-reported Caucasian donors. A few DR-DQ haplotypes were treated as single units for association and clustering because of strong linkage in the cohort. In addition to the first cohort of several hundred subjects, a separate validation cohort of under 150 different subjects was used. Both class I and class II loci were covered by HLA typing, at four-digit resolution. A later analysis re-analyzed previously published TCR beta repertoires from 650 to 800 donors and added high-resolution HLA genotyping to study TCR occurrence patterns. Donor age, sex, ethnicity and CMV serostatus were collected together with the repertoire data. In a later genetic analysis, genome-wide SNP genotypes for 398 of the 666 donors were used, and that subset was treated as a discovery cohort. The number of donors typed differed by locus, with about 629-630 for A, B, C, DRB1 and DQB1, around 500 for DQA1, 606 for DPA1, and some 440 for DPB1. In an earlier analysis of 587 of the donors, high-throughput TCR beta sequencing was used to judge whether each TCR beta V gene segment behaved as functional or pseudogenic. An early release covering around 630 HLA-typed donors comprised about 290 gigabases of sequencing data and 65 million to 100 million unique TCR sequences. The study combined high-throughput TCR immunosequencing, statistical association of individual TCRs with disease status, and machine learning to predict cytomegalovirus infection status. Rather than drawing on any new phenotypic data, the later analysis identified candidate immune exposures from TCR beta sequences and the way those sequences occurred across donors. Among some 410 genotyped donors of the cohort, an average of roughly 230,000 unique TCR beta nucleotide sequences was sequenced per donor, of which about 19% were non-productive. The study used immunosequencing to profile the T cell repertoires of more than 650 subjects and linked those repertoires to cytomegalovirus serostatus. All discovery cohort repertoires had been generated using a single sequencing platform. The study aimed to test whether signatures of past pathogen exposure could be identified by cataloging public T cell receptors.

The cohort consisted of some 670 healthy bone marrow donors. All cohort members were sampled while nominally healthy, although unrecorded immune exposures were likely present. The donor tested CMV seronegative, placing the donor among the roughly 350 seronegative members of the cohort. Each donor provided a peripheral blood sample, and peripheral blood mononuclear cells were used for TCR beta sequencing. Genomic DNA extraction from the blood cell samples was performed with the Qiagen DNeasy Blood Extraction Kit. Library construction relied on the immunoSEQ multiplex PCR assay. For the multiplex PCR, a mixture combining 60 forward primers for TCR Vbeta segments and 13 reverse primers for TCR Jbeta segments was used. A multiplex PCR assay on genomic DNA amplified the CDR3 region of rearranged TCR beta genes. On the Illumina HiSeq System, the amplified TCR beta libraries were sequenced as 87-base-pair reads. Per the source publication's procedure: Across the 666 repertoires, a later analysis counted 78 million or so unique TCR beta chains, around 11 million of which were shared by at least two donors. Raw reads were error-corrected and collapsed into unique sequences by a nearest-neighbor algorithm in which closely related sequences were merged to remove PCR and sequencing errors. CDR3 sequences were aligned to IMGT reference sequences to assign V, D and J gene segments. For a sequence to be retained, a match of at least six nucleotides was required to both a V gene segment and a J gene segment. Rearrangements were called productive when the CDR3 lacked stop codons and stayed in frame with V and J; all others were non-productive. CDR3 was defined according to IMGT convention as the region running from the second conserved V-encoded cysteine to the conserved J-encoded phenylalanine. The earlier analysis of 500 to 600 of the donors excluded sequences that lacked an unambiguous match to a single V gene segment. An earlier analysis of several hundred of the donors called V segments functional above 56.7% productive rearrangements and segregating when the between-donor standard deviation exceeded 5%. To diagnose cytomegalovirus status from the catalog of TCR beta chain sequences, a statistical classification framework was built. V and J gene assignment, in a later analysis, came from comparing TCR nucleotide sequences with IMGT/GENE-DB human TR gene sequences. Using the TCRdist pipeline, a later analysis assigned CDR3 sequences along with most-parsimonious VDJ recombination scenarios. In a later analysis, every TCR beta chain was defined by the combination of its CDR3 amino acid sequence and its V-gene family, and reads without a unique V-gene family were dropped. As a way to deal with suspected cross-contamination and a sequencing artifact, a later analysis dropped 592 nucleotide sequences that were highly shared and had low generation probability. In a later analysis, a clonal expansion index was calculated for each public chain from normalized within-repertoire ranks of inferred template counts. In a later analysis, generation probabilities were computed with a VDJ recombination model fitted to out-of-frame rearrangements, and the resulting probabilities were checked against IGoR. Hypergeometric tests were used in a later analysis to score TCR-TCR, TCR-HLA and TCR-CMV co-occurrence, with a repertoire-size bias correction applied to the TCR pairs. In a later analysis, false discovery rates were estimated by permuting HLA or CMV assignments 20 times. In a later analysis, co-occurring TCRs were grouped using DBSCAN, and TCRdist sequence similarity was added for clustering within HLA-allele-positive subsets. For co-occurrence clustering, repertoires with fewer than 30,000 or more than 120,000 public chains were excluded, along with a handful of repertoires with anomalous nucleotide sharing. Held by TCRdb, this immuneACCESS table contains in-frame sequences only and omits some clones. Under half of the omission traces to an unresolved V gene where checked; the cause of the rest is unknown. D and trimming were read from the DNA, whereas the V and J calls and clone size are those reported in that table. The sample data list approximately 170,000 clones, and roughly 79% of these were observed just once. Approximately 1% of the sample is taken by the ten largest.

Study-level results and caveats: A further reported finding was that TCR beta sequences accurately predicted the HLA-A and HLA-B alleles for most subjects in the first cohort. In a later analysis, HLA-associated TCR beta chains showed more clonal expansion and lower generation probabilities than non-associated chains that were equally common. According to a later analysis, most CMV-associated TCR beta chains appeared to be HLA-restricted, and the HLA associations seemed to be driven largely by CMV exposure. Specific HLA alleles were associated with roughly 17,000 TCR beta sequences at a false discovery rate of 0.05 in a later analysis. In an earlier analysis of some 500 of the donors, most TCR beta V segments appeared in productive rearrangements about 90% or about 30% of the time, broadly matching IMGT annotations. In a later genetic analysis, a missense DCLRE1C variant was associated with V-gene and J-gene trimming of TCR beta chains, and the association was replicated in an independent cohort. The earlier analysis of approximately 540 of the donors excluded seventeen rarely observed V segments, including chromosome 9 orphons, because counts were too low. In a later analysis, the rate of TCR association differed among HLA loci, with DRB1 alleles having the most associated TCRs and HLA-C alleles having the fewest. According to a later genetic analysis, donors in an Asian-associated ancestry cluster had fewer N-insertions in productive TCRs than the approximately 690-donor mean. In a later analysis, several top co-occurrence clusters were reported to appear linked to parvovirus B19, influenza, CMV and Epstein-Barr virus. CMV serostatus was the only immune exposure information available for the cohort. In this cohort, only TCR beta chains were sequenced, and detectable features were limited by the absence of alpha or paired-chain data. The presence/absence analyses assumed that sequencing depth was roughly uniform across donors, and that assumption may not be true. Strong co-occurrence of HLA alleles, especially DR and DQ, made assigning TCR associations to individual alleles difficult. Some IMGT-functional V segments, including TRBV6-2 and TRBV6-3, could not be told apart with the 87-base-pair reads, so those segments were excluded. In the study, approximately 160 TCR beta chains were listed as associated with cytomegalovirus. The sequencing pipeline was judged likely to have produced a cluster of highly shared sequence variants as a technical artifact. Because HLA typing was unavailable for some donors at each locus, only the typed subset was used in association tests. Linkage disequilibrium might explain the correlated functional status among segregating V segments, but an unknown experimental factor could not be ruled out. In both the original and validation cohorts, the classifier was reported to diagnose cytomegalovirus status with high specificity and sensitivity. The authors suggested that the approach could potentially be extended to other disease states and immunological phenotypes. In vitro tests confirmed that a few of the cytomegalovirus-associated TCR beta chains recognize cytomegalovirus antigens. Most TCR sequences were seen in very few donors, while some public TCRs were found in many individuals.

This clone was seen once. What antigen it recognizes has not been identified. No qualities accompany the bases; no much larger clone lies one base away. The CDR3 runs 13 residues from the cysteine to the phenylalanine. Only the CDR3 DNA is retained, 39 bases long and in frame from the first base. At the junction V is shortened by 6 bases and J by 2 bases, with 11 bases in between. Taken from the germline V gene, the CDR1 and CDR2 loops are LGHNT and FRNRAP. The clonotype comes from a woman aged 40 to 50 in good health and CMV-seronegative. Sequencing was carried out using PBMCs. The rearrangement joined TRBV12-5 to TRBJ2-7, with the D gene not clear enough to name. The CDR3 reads CASGTTATYEQYF. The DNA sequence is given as TGTGCTAGTGGAACGACTGCAACCTACGAGCAGTACTTC.